This T cell receptor beta chain was recovered during a study of vaccination effects on CD4 cells after COVID-19. The protocol was immunoSEQ multiplex PCR, while the TCRdb copy is restricted to in-frame clones and leaves out a portion. The table shows approximately 30,000 clones, with roughly four fifths occurring only once. On this clone itself: What it binds is not known.

V lost 0 bases and J lost 0, with 3 bases in between. There are 14 residues in the CDR3. Germline assignment: CDR1 MGHRA and CDR2 YSYEKL. Isolation of CD4+ T cells took place after approximately 10 days of culture. By PCR, the person was confirmed to have had SARS-CoV-2 infection between March and December 2020. Participants were given two doses of BNT162b2 or mRNA-1273 vaccine. Source: CD4+ T cells from PBMCs cultured without peptide, taken after COVID-19 vaccination. V usage is TRBV4-1 and J usage is TRBJ1-5; D not resolved. The origin of this receptor is a human donor who had a prior SARS-CoV-2 infection. Here the CDR3 DNA reads TGCGCCAGCAGCCAAGATGGTAGCAATCAGCCCCAGCATTTT. It encodes CASSQDGSNQPQHF.